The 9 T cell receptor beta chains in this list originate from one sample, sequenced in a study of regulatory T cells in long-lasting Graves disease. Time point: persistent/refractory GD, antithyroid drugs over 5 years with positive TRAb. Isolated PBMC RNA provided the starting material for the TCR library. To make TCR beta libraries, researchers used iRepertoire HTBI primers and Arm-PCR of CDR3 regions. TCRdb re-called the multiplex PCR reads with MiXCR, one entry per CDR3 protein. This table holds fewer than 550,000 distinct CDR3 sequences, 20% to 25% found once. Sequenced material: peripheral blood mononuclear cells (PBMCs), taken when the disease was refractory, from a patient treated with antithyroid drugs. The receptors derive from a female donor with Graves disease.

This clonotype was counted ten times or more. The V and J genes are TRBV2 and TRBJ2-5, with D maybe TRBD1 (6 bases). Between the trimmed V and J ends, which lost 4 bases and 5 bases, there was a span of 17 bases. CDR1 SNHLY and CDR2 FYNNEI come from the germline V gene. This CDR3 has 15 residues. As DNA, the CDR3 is TGTGCCAGCAGTGCCCATCGAGGGGGTGGCGAGACCCAGTACTTC. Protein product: CASSAHRGGGETQYF.

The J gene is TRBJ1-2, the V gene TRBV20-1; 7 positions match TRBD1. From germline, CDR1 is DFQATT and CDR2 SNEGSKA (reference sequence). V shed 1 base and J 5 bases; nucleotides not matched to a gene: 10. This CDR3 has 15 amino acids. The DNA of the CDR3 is TGCAGTGCTAGAGGGGAAGGGGGCGGCGTGTATGGCTACACCTTC. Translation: CSARGEGGGVYGYTF.

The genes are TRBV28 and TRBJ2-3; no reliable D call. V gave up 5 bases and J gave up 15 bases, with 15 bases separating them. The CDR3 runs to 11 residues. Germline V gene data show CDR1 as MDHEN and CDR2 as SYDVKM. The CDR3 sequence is CASSPGRRVYF. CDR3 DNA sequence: TGTGCCAGCAGTCCCGGCCGTCGGGTTTATTTT.

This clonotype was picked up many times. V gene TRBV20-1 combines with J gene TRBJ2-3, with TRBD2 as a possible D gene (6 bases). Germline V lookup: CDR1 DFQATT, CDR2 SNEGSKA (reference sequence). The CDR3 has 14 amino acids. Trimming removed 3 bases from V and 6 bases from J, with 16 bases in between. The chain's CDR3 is CSARDGSRLDTQYF. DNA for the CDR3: TGCAGTGCTAGGGACGGGAGTCGTTTGGATACGCAGTATTTT.

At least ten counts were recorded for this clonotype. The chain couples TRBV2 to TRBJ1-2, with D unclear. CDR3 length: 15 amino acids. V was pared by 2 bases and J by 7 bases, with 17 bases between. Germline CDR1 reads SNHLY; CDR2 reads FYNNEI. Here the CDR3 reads CASSEYGPSIGGYTF. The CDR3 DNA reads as TGTGCCAGCAGTGAATACGGCCCCAGTATCGGTGGCTACACCTTC.

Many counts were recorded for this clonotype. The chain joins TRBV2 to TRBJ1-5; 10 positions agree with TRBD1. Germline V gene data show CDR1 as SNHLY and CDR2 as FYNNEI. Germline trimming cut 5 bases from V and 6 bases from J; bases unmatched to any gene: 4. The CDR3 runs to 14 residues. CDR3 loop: CASSLDRGTQPQHF. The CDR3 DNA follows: TGTGCCAGCAGTCTGGACAGGGGGACTCAGCCCCAGCATTTT.

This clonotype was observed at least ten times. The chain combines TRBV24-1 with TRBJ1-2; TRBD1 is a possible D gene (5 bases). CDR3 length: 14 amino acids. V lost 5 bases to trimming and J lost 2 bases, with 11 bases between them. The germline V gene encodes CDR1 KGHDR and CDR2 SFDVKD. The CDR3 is CATSARGGNYGYTF. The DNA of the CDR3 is TGTGCCACCAGTGCCCGCGGGGGAAACTATGGCTACACCTTC.

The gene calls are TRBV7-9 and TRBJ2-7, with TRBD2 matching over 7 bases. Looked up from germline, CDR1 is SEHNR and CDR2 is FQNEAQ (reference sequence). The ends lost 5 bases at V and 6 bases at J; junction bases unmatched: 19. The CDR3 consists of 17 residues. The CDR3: CASSPGTNGREFGEQYF. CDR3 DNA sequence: TGTGCCAGCAGCCCCGGGACTAACGGGCGGGAGTTCGGCGAGCAGTACTTC.

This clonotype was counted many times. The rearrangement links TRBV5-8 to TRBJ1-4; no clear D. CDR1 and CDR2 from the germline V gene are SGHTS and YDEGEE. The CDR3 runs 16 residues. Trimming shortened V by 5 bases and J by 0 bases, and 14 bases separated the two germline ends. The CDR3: CASRTGIYATNEKLFF. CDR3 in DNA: TGTGCCAGCAGGACCGGGATTTATGCAACTAATGAAAAACTGTTTTTT.